These 32 T cell receptor beta chains originate from one sample sequenced in a study of CXCR3-negative and CXCR3-positive naive CD8 T cells. Carrying UMI labels, the TRB cDNA libraries were prepared through 5' RACE. TCRdb processed the 5' RACE reads again and assigns one entry to each CDR3 protein, with no DNA. The sample includes tens of thousands of distinct CDR3 sequences. Sequences were obtained from naive CXCR3- CD8+ T cells from blood. The sample's subset: CD45RO-CCR7+CD27+CD95- naive CD8+ T cells lacking CXCR3 (TNR3-). These TCRs come from a human donor in good health. Some clones in this sample may be carry-over from other donors' samples.

The V and J genes are TRBV4-2 and TRBJ1-3. CDR1 is LGHNA and CDR2 is YNFKEQ in the germline V gene. CDR3 length: 16 amino acids. The CDR3 sequence is CASSQAGGPSGNTIYF.

This chain links TRBV7-6 with TRBJ1-1; without DNA, the TCRdb call of TRBD1 cannot be checked. Germline CDR1 is SGHVS and CDR2 is FNYEAQ. The CDR3 runs to 14 residues. CDR3 residues: CASRAADRDTEAFF.

This CDR3 reads CAISGWTGSRKPYEQYF. This rearrangement joins TRBV10-3 to TRBJ2-7; the TCRdb D gene call, TRBD1, has no DNA to confirm it. Germline V gives CDR1 ENHRY, CDR2 SYGVKD. The CDR3 is made up of 17 amino acids.

V is TRBV5-1 and J is TRBJ1-1; TCRdb lists TRBD1, though no DNA is available to test this call. The CDR3 totals 15 residues. Germline V CDR1 and CDR2: SGHRS, YFSETQ. The CDR3 loop reads CASSLLTGGDTEAFF.

V gene TRBV6-6 combines with J gene TRBJ2-3; the D call from TCRdb, TRBD2, cannot be confirmed without DNA. This CDR3 comprises 14 residues. In germline, CDR1 is MNHNY, CDR2 SVGAGI (reference sequence). CDR3 region: CASTTAPGTDTQYF.

The chain uses TRBV12-5 and TRBJ1-2; the D call from TCRdb, TRBD1, cannot be confirmed without DNA. CDR3 length: 16 amino acids. Germline-derived CDR1 and CDR2 are LGHNT and FRNRAP. CDR3 protein: CASGLANRGPLLGYTF.

This sequence joins TRBV27 and TRBJ2-7; the TCRdb call, TRBD2, lacks DNA for checking. This CDR3 region has 16 residues. The germline CDR1 and CDR2 sequences are MNHEY and SMNVEV (reference sequence). The CDR3 reads CASSTLSGESSYEQYF.

J is TRBJ2-2 and V is TRBV7-6; TCRdb outputs TRBD1, but without DNA this stays unchecked. The CDR3 extends over 17 amino acids. From germline, CDR1 is SGHVS and CDR2 FNYEAQ. The CDR3 spells CASSLGGSRGGTGELFF.

The chain joins TRBV6-6 to TRBJ1-5; TCRdb outputs TRBD1, but without DNA this stays unchecked. The CDR3 is made up of 14 amino acids. CDR1 is MNHNY and CDR2 is SVGAGI in the germline V gene (reference sequence). CDR3 region: CASSYSVGDQPQHF.

This chain links TRBV5-1 with TRBJ2-1; with no DNA, the TCRdb D assignment of TRBD2 cannot be verified. CDR3 length: 16 residues. CDR1 is SGHRS, CDR2 YFSETQ, per germline. The CDR3 sequence: CASSLEPQRGGNEQFF.

Frequency places this clonotype as medium-sized. This chain connects TRBV15 to TRBJ2-7. Germline CDR1 reads LNHNV; CDR2 reads YYDKDF (reference sequence). This CDR3 contains 14 residues. Here the CDR3 reads CATSRGEERSEQYF.

The chain is built from TRBV20-1 and TRBJ2-1. Germline V CDR1 and CDR2: DFQATT, SNEGSKA (reference sequence). This CDR3 is 11 amino acids long. The CDR3 spells CSGLNLGEQFF.

V usage is TRBV7-2 and J usage is TRBJ2-1; the D gene TCRdb calls, TRBD1, cannot be checked with no DNA. Per germline, CDR1 SGHTA and CDR2 FQGNSA. The CDR3 has 17 amino acids. CDR3 sequence reads: CASSSRYGDRDYNEQFF.

The chain is built from TRBV4-2 and TRBJ2-5; the D gene TCRdb calls, TRBD2, cannot be checked with no DNA. Germline CDR1 is LGHNA and CDR2 is YNFKEQ. The CDR3 covers 15 residues. CDR3 protein: CASSQDPAGGQTQYF.

This clonotype is identified as medium-sized from frequency. The chain couples TRBV7-7 to TRBJ2-1; lacking DNA, the TRBD1 call made by TCRdb goes unchecked. This CDR3 has 13 amino acids. The germline V gene has CDR1 SSHAT and CDR2 FNYEAQ (reference sequence). CDR3 sequence reads: CASSLGTDNEQFF.

This chain uses TRBV27 with TRBJ2-1; TCRdb's D call, TRBD2, is unchecked because there is no DNA. The CDR3 has 15 amino acids. Germline CDR1 is MNHEY and CDR2 is SMNVEV (reference sequence). CDR3 sequence reads: CASRTSGGLVNEQFF.

The J gene is TRBJ2-7, the V gene TRBV7-2; with no DNA, the TCRdb D assignment of TRBD1 cannot be verified. The CDR3 totals 16 residues. Germline CDR1 SGHTA, CDR2 FQGNSA. Here the CDR3 reads CASSLVGGSFSYEQYF.

The chain has TRBV5-1 and TRBJ2-1. Germline CDR1 reads SGHRS; CDR2 reads YFSETQ. This CDR3 contains 16 residues. CDR3 sequence reads: CASSLGRRHFEDEQFF.

V is TRBV29-1 and J is TRBJ2-2; TCRdb's D call of TRBD1 is untestable without DNA. This CDR3 region has 15 residues. In germline, CDR1 is SQVTM, CDR2 ANQGSEA. The CDR3 is CSVTGGSANTGELFF.

The CDR3 sequence is CASRKTRGMLDTQYF. The chain is built from TRBV12-3 or TRBV12-4 and TRBJ2-3; TCRdb names TRBD1, which stays unverified in the absence of DNA. The CDR3 loop spans 15 amino acids.

This clonotype is called medium-sized based on its frequency. This chain uses TRBV20-1 with TRBJ2-7; the TCRdb call, TRBD1, lacks DNA for checking. CDR3 length: 15 amino acids. CDR1 is DFQATT, CDR2 SNEGSKA, per germline (reference sequence). This CDR3 is CSARDISGQGYEQYF.

The chain is built from TRBV7-2 and TRBJ1-1; the D call of TRBD1 rests on TCRdb alone, since no DNA is present to check it. CDR1 SGHTA and CDR2 FQGNSA come from the germline V gene. The CDR3 totals 15 residues. The CDR3 here is CASSLNRGRDTEAFF.

The chain has TRBV20-1 and TRBJ2-7; TCRdb indicates TRBD2, and absent DNA this call remains unverified. The CDR3 sequence is 16 residues long. Germline lookup yields CDR1 DFQATT and CDR2 SNEGSKA (reference sequence). CDR3 protein: CSARDNREPPFYEQYF.

The rearrangement links TRBV11-3 to TRBJ1-1; TCRdb's D gene call, TRBD1, goes unchecked for lack of DNA. CDR1 and CDR2 (germline): SGHNT, YENEEA. The CDR3 contains 22 residues. CDR3 in amino acids: CASSLESLMRGKGGLMNTEAFF.

The chain employs TRBV6-6 and TRBJ1-1; absent DNA, TCRdb's TRBD1 call cannot be checked. Germline-derived CDR1 and CDR2 are MNHNY and SVGAGI (reference sequence). The CDR3 extends over 13 amino acids. The CDR3: CASSYTGGSEAFF.

V is TRBV11-1 and J is TRBJ2-5; TCRdb's D call of TRBD2 is untestable without DNA. The CDR3 spans 17 residues. Per germline, CDR1 SGHAT and CDR2 FQDESV (reference sequence). The CDR3: CASSLAAGTRAWETQYF.

The rearrangement links TRBV29-1 to TRBJ2-3; no DNA is available, so the TRBD2 call from TCRdb remains unchecked. This CDR3 region has 15 residues. Germline CDR1 reads SQVTM; CDR2 reads ANQGSEA. The CDR3 spells CSVLGSSGSTDTQYF.

This chain links TRBV25-1 with TRBJ1-5. Germline CDR1 is MGHDK and CDR2 is SYGVNS. The length of the CDR3 is 14 residues. This CDR3 reads CASSGGLGNQPQHF.

The chain joins TRBV29-1 to TRBJ2-7; checking the TCRdb D call of TRBD1 is not possible without DNA. The CDR3 totals 12 residues. Germline CDR1 SQVTM, CDR2 ANQGSEA. The CDR3 protein is CSVVTGAQEQYF.

In terms of frequency, this clonotype is medium-sized. The V call is TRBV7-3, the J call TRBJ2-3; lacking DNA, the TRBD1 call made by TCRdb goes unchecked. The CDR3 runs to 14 residues. Germline V gene data show CDR1 as SGHTA and CDR2 as FQGTGA. CDR3 amino acids: CASSSTGGRDTQYF.

The chain recombines TRBV19 with TRBJ1-3. Germline V gene lookup returns CDR1 LNHDA and CDR2 SQIVND (reference sequence). There are 13 residues in the CDR3. CDR3 in amino acids: CASTTTPGNTIYF.

The chain is built from TRBV12-3 or TRBV12-4 and TRBJ2-1; without DNA, the TCRdb call of TRBD1 cannot be checked. The CDR3 consists of 14 residues. The CDR3 spells CASSFQGRYNEQFF.